The table lists the clone carrying this T cell receptor (beta chain) with a few counts. This record belongs to a study of T-cell reconstitution after alpha-beta-depleted transplantation in children. It was with unique molecular identifiers that the TCRbeta library was prepared. One entry per CDR3 protein, called by TCRdb with MiXCR from the PCR reads. The sample consists of approximately 640,000 distinct CDR3 sequences, 15% to 20% of them appearing once. V lost 5 bases, J lost 6 bases, and 17 bases lay in between. Germline loops: CDR1 KGHDR, CDR2 SFDVKD. The CDR3 is 15 residues long. Here the sequenced sample was PBMCs from the stem cell graft donor, taken from the stem cell graft. The origin of this receptor is a human donor who donated a stem cell graft to a child with acute myeloid leukemia. This chain uses TRBV24-1 with TRBJ2-3; possibly TRBD1 for D (5 bases). The CDR3 sequence: CATSGRQGSLDTQYF. In nucleotides, the CDR3 is TGTGCCACCAGTGGGCGTCAGGGATCGTTGGATACGCAGTATTTT.